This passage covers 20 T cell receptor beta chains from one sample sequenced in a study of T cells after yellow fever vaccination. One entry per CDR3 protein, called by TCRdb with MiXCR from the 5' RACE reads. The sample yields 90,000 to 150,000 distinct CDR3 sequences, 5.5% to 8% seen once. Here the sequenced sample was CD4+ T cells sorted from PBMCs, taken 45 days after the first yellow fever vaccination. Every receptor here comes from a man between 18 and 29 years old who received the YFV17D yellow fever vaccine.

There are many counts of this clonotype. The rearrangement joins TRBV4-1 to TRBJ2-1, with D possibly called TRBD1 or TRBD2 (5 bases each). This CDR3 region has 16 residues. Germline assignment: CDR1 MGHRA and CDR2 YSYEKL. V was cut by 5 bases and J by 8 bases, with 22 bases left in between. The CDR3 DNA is TGCGCCAGCAGCATCAGGTCACCCCAGTTGGGACATGAGCAGTTCTTC. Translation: CASSIRSPQLGHEQFF.

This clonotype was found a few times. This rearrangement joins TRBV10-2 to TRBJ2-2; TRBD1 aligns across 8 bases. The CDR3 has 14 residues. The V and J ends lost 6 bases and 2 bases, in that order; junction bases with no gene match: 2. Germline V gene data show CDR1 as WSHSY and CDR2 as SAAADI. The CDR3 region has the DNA TGCGCCAGCAGACAGGGGGTTAACACCGGGGAGCTGTTTTTT. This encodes CASRQGVNTGELFF.

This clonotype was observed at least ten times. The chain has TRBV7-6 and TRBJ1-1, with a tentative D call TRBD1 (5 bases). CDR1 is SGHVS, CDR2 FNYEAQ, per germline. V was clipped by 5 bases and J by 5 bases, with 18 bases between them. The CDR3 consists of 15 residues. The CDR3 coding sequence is TGTGCCAGCAGCAAGAAGTGGCAGCGGGGGACTGAAGCTTTCTTT. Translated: CASSKKWQRGTEAFF.

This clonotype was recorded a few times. CDR3 nucleotide sequence: TGTGCCAGCACCCCCGGGACAGGGATGGACAATGAGCAGTTCTTC. Translating gives CASTPGTGMDNEQFF. The chain recombines TRBV12-3 or TRBV12-4 with TRBJ2-1, with 9 nucleotides matching TRBD1. This CDR3 comprises 15 residues. With 7 bases clipped from V and 5 bases from J, the junction kept 9 bases outside the gene matches.

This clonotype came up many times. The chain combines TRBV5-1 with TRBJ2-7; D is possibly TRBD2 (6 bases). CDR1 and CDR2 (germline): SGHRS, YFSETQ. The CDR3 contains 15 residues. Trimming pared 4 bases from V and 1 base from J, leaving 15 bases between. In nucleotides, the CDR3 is TGCGCCAGCAGCCTTAACCCTCGGGGGTCCTACGAGCAGTACTTC. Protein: CASSLNPRGSYEQYF. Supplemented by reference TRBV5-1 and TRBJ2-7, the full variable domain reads KAGVTQTPRYLIKTRGQQVTLSCSPISGHRSVSWYQQTPGQGLQFLFEYFSETQRNKGNFPGRFSGRQFSNSRSEMNVSTLELGDSALYLCASSLNPRGSYEQYFGPGTRLTVT.

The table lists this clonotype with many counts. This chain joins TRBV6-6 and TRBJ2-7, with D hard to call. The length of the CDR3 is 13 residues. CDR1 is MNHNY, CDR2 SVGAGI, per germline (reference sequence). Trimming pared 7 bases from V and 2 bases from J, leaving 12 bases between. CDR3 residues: CASTMDETYEQYF. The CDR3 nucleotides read TGTGCCAGCACGATGGACGAGACCTACGAGCAGTACTTC.

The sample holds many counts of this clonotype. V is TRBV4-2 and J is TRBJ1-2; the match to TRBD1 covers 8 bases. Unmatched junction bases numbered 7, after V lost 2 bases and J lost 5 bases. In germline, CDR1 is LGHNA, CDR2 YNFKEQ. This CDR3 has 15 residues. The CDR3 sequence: CASSQLGQGTYGYTF. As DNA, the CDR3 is TGTGCCAGCAGCCAACTTGGACAGGGAACGTATGGCTACACCTTC.

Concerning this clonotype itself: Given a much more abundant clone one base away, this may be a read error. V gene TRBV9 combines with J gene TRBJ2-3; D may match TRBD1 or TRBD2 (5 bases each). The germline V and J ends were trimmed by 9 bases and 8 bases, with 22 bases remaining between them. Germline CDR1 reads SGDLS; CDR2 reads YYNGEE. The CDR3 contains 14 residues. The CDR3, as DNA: TGTGCCAACAGAAGGGTAGGGGATGGGGGTACGCAGTATTTT. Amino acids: CANRRVGDGGTQYF.

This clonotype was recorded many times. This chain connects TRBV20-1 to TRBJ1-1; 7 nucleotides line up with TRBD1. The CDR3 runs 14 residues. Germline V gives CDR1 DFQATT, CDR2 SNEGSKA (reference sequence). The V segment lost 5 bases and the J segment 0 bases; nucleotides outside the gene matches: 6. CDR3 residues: CSARSGTVNTEAFF. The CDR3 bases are TGCAGTGCTCGATCCGGGACAGTGAACACTGAAGCTTTCTTT.

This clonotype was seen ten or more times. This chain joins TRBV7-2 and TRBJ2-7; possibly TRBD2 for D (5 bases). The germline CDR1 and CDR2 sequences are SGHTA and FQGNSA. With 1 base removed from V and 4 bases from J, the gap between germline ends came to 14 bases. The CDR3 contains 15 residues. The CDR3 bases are TGTGCCAGCAGCTTAGGATTGCCGGGGAGATACGAGCAGTACGTC. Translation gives CASSLGLPGRYEQYV.

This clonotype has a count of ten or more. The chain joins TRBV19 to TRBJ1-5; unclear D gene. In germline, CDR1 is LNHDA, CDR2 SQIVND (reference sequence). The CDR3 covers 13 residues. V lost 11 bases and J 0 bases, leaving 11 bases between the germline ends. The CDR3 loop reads CAVSEYSNQPQHF. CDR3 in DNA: TGTGCCGTTTCGGAATATAGCAATCAGCCCCAGCATTTT. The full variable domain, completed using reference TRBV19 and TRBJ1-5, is DGGITQSPKYLFRKEGQNVTLSCEQNLNHDAMYWYRQDPGQGLRLIYYSQIVNDFQKGDIAEGYSVSREKKESFPLTVTSAQKNPTAFYLCAVSEYSNQPQHFGDGTRLSIL.

The chain's CDR3 is CAWNRENTEAFF. The CDR3 DNA follows: TGTGCCTGGAACAGGGAGAACACTGAAGCTTTCTTT. The rearrangement links TRBV30 to TRBJ1-1, with a weak D call TRBD1 (6 bases). Germline V lookup: CDR1 GTSNPN, CDR2 SVGIG (reference sequence). V was trimmed by 4 bases and J by 1 base, leaving 7 bases between them. This CDR3 comprises 12 residues. The full variable domain, in which reference TRBV30 and TRBJ1-1 provide the parts outside the CDR3, is SQTIHQWPATLVQPVGSPLSLECTVEGTSNPNLYWYRQAAGRGLQLLFYSVGIGQISSEVPQNLSASRPQDRQFILSSKKLLLSDSGFYLCAWNRENTEAFFGQGTRLTVV.

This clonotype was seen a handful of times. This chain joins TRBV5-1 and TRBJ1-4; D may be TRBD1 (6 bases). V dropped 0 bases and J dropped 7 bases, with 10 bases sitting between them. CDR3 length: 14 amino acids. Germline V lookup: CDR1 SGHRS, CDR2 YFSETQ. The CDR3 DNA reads TGCGCCAGCAGCTTGGTATCACAGGGTGAAAAACTGTTTTTT. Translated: CASSLVSQGEKLFF.

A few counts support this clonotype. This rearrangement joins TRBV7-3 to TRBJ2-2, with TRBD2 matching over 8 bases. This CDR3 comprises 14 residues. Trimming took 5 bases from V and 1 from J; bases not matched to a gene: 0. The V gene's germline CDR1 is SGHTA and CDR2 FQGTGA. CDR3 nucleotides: TGTGCCAGCAGCACTAGCGGGAACACCGGGGAGCTGTTTTTT. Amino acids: CASSTSGNTGELFF.

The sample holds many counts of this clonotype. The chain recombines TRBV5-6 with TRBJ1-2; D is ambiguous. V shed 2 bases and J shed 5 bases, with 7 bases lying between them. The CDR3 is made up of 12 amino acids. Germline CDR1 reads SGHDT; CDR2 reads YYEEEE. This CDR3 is CASSLTVYGYTF. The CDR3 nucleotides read TGTGCCAGCAGCTTAACCGTATATGGCTACACCTTC.

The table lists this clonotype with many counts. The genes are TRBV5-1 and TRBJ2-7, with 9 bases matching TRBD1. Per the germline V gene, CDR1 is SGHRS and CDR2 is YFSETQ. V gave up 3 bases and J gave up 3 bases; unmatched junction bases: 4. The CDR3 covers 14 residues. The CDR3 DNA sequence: TGCGCCAGCAGCTCCGGACAGGGGATCTACGAGCAGTACTTC. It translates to CASSSGQGIYEQYF.

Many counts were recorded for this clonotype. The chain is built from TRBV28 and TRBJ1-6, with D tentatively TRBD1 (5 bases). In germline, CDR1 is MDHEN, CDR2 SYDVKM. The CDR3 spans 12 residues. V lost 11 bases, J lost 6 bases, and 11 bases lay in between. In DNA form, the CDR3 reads TGTGCCTCTCGACAGTCTAATTCACCCCTCCACTTT. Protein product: CASRQSNSPLHF.

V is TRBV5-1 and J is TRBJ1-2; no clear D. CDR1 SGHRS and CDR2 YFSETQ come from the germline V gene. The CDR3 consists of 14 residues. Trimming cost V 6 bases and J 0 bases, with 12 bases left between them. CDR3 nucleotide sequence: TGCGCCAGCAACGTGGAGGGCCCTAACTATGGCTACACCTTC. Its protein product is CASNVEGPNYGYTF.

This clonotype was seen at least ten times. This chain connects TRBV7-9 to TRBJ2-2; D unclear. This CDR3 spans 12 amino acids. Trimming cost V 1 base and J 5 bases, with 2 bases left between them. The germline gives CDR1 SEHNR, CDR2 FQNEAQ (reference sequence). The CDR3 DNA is TGTGCCAGCAGCTTAGAGACCGGGGAGCTGTTTTTT. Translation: CASSLETGELFF.

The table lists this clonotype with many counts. The CDR3 DNA is TGTGCCAGCTTCCGGGACAGGGGGCTTAGGTCTGGGGCCAACGTCCTGACTTTC. It yields the protein CASFRDRGLRSGANVLTF. This rearrangement joins TRBV28 to TRBJ2-6; TRBD1 agrees at 12 bases. J lost 1 base, V lost 8 bases, and 9 bases had no gene match. This CDR3 comprises 18 residues. CDR1 and CDR2 (germline): MDHEN, SYDVKM. Complete variable domain (other parts from reference TRBV28 and TRBJ2-6): DVKVTQSSRYLVKRTGEKVFLECVQDMDHENMFWYRQDPGLGLRLIYFSYDVKMKEKGDIPEGYSVSREKKERFSLILESASTNQTSMYLCASFRDRGLRSGANVLTFGAGSRLTVL.